The subject of this entry is one TCR beta chain. This entry comes from a study of neoadjuvant nivolumab and ipilimumab in lung cancer. Clones were sequenced by immunoSEQ multiplex PCR, and TCRdb holds only the in-frame ones, with some missing. The sample shows approximately 17,000 clones, approximately 76% of them seen only once. Trimming left V 1 base short and J 6 bases short, with 9 bases between. CDR1 is GTSNPN, CDR2 SVGIG, per germline (reference sequence). This CDR3 has 13 residues. The TCR comes from an adult with non-small cell lung cancer. The genes are TRBV30 and TRBJ2-2; no definite D call. Sequencing used tumor tissue, obtained after neoadjuvant nivolumab, alone or with ipilimumab, at or shortly before surgery. The CDR3 protein is CAWSEGGAGELFF. In nucleotides, the CDR3 is TGTGCCTGGAGTGAAGGTGGGGCCGGGGAGCTGTTTTTT. The variable domain in full, completed from reference TRBV30 and TRBJ2-2, reads SQTIHQWPATLVQPVGSPLSLECTVEGTSNPNLYWYRQAAGRGLQLLFYSVGIGQISSEVPQNLSASRPQDRQFILSSKKLLLSDSGFYLCAWSEGGAGELFFGEGSRLTVL.